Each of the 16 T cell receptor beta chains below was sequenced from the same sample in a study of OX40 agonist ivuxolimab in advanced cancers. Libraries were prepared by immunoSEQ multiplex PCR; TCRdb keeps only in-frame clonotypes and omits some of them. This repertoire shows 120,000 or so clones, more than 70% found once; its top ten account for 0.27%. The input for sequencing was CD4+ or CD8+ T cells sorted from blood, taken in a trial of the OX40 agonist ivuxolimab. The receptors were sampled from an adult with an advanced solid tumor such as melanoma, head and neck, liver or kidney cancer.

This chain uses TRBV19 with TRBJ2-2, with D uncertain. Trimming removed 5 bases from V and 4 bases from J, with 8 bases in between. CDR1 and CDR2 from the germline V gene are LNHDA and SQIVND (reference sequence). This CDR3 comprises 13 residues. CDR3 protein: CASSFQSTGELFF. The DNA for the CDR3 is TGTGCCAGTAGTTTCCAGTCCACCGGGGAGCTGTTTTTT.

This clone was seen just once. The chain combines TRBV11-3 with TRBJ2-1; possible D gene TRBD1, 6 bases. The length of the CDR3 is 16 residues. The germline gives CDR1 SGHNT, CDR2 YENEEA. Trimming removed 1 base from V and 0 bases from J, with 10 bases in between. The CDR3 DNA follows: TGTGCCAGCAGCTTAGGGGGGCAGGGCTCCTACAATGAGCAGTTCTTC. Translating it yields CASSLGGQGSYNEQFF.

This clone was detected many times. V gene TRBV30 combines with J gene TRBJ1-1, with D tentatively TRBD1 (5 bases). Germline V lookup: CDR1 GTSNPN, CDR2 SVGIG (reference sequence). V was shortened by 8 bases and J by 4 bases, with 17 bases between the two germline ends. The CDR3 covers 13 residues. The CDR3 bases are TGTGCCCGAATCCGGGGGGTTACCACTGAAGCTTTCTTT. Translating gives CARIRGVTTEAFF.

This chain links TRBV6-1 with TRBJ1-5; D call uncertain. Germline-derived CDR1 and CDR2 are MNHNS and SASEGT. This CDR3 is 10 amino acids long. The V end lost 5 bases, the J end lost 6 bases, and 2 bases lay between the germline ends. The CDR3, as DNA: TGTGCCAGCAGTACTCAGCCCCAGCATTTT. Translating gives CASSTQPQHF.

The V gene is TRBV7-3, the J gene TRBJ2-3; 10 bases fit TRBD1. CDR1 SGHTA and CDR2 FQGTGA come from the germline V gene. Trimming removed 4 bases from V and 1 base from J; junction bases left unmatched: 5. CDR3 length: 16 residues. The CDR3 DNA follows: TGTGCCAGCAGCTCAACCGGGACAGGGGGCACAGATACGCAGTATTTT. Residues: CASSSTGTGGTDTQYF. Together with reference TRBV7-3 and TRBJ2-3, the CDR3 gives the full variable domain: GAGVSQTPSNKVTEKGKYVELRCDPISGHTALYWYRQSLGQGPEFLIYFQGTGAADDSGLPNDRFFAVRPEGSVSTLKIQRTERGDSAVYLCASSSTGTGGTDTQYFGPGTRLTVL.

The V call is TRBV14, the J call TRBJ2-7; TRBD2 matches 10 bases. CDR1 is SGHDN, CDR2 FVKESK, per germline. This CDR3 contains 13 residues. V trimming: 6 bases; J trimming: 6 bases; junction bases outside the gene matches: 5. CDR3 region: CASRGLAGVEQYF. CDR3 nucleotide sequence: TGTGCCAGCAGGGGCCTAGCGGGAGTCGAGCAGTACTTC. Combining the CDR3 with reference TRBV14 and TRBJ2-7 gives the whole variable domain EAGVTQFPSHSVIEKGQTVTLRCDPISGHDNLYWYRRVMGKEIKFLLHFVKESKQDESGMPNNRFLAERTGGTYSTLKVQPAELEDSGVYFCASRGLAGVEQYFGPGTRLTVT.

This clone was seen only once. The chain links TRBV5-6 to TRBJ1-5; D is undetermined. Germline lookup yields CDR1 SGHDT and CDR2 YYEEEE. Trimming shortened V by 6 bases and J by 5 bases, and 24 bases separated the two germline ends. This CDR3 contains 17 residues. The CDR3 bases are TGTGCCAGCACCCTCGCCGGTCTGTCACCCGAATATCAGCCCCAGCATTTT. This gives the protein CASTLAGLSPEYQPQHF. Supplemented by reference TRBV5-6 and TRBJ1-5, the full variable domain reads DAGVTQSPTHLIKTRGQQVTLRCSPKSGHDTVSWYQQALGQGPQFIFQYYEEEERQRGNFPDRFSGHQFPNYSSELNVNALLLGDSALYLCASTLAGLSPEYQPQHFGDGTRLSIL.

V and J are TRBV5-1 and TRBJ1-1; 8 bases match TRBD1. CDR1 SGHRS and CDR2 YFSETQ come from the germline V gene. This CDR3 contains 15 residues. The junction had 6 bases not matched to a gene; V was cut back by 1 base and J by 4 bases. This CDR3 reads CASSLTQGASTEAFF. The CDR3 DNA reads TGCGCCAGCAGCTTGACCCAGGGGGCGAGCACTGAAGCTTTCTTT.

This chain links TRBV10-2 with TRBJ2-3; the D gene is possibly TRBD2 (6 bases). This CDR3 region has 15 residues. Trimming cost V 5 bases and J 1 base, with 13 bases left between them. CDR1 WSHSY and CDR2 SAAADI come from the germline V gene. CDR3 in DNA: TGCGCCAGCAGTCCCCAGCGGGCGGGCACAGATACGCAGTATTTT. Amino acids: CASSPQRAGTDTQYF.

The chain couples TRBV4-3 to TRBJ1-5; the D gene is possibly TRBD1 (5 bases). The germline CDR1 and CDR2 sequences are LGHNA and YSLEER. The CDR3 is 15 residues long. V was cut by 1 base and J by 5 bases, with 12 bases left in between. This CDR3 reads CASSQVRGGDQPQHF. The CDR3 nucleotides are TGCGCCAGCAGCCAAGTCCGGGGCGGTGATCAGCCCCAGCATTTT.

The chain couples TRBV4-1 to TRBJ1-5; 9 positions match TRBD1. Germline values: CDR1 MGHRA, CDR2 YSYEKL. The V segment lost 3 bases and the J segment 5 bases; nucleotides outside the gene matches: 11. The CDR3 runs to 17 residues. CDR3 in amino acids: CASSQPPGTGFHQPQHF. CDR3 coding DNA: TGCGCCAGCAGCCAGCCTCCCGGGACAGGGTTCCATCAGCCCCAGCATTTT.

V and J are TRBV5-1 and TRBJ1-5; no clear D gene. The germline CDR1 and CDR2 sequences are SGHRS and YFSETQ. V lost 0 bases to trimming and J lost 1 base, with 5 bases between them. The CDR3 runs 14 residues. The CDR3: CASSLGPSNQPQHF. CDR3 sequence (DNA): TGCGCCAGCAGCTTGGGACCGAGCAATCAGCCCCAGCATTTT.

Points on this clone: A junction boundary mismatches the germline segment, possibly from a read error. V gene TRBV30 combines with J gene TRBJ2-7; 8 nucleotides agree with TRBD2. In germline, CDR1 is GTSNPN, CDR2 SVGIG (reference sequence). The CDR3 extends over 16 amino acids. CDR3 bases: TGTGCCTGGAGTCTACCGGGACTAGAATCGGGATACGAGCAGTGCTTC. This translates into CAWSLPGLESGYEQCF.

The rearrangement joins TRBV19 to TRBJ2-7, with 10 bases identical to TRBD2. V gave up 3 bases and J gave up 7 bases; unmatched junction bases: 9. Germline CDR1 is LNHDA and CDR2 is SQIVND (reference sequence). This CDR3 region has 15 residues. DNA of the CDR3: TGTGCCAGTAGTATTACTAGCGGGATCTCGAGGGAGCAGTACTTC. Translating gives CASSITSGISREQYF.

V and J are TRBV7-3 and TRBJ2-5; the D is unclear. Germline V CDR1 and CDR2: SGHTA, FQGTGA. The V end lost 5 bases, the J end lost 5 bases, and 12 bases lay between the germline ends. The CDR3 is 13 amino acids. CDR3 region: CASSARAGETQYF. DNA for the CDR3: TGTGCCAGCAGCGCCCGAGCTGGGGAGACCCAGTACTTC.

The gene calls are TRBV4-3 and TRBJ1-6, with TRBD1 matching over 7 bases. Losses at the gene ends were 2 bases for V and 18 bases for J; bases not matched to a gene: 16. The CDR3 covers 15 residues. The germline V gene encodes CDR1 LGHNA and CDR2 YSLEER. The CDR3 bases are TGCGCCAGCAGCCAAAATGACCGACAGGGTCTGGCCCCCCACTTT. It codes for CASSQNDRQGLAPHF.